The sequence of this T cell receptor beta chain was determined in a study of T cells after yellow fever vaccination. About the research overall: Preparation of fractions with low cell numbers was performed using SMART-Seq v4 Ultra Low Input. Study-wide findings and caveats: Most primary-vaccination clones reappeared after the booster (96% CD4, about 88% CD8). Overall, a small share of clonotypes was seen in both CD4 and CD8 compartments.

MiXCR, applied by TCRdb to the 5' RACE reads, yields one record per CDR3 protein. The table shows around 340,000 distinct CDR3 sequences, with more than 8.5% occurring only once. Germline values: CDR1 SGHTA, CDR2 FQGNSA. Unmatched junction bases numbered 7, after V lost 4 bases and J lost 6 bases. This CDR3 is 15 amino acids long. Regarding this clonotype: Its antigen is not identified.

V and J are TRBV7-2 and TRBJ2-2, with 8 bases that match TRBD1. This receptor was taken from a man younger than 35 who received the YFV17D yellow fever vaccine. The sample was PBMCs, taken on the day of the first yellow fever vaccination. Written as DNA, the CDR3 is TGTGCCAGCAGCTCCGTAGGACAGGGCTCCGGGGAGCTGTTTTTT. Its translation is CASSSVGQGSGELFF.